This is a list of T cell receptor beta chains from one sample in a study of OX40 agonist ivuxolimab in advanced cancers. The repertoire was sequenced with immunoSEQ multiplex PCR; TCRdb's copy has only in-frame clones and lacks some. Here the sample spans about 64,000 clones, approximately 85% being singletons. This specimen was CD4+ or CD8+ T cells sorted from blood, taken in a trial of the OX40 agonist ivuxolimab. The receptors derive from an adult with an advanced solid tumor such as melanoma, head and neck, liver or kidney cancer. CDR3s include the opening cysteine and the closing phenylalanine or tryptophan. The D gene is left open where the match is weak. Not all rows give a size; the values are once, few, many and, for expanded clones, a class.

length: 14
V: TRBV5-1
D: NA
J: TRBJ2-7
size: NA
DNA: TGCGCCAGCAGAATGGGACCCCTAAGTAACGAGCAGTACTTC
CDR3: CASRMGPLSNEQYF

length: 13
V: TRBV27
D: NA
J: TRBJ1-4
size: NA
DNA: TGTGCCAGCAGTTTGCGGGAAAATGAAAAACTGTTTTTT
CDR3: CASSLRENEKLFF

length: 13
V: TRBV18
D: NA
J: TRBJ1-1
size: NA
DNA: TGTGCCAGCTCACCAGGGATCCGCACTGAAGCTTTCTTT
CDR3: CASSPGIRTEAFF

length: 14
V: TRBV28
D: NA
J: TRBJ1-3
size: NA
DNA: TGTGCCAGCAGTCCGGGACGGAGGGCAGACACCATATATTTT
CDR3: CASSPGRRADTIYF

length: 14
V: TRBV6-5
D: NA
J: TRBJ1-5
size: NA
DNA: TGTGCCAGCAGTGCGACGGACGGGTATCAGCCCCAGCATTTT
CDR3: CASSATDGYQPQHF

length: 16
V: TRBV4-2
D: NA
J: TRBJ2-1
size: NA
DNA: TGTGCCAGCAGCGAGTCAAGGGGAGGATCCTACAATGAGCAGTTCTTC
CDR3: CASSESRGGSYNEQFF

length: 12
V: TRBV29-1
D: NA
J: TRBJ1-1
size: NA
DNA: TGCAGCGCTGGAAAGGGAGGCACTGAAGCTTTCTTT
CDR3: CSAGKGGTEAFF

length: 14
V: TRBV6-6
D: NA
J: TRBJ1-5
size: NA
DNA: TGTGCCAGCAGCCCCGGACACCTTAATCAGCCCCAGCATTTT
CDR3: CASSPGHLNQPQHF

length: 14
V: TRBV9
D: TRBD2
J: TRBJ2-3
size: NA
DNA: TGTGCCAGCAGCGTTCTAGCGGACACAGATACGCAGTATTTT
CDR3: CASSVLADTDTQYF

length: 13
V: TRBV7-3
D: NA
J: TRBJ2-2
size: once
DNA: TGTGCCAGCAGCTTAAGCTCTGCCGGGGAGCTGTTTTTT
CDR3: CASSLSSAGELFF

length: 15
V: TRBV19
D: TRBD1
J: TRBJ1-5
size: few
DNA: TGTGCCAGTAGTATCGGGACAGTTAGCAATCAGCCCCAGCATTTT
CDR3: CASSIGTVSNQPQHF

length: 11
V: TRBV5-1
D: NA
J: TRBJ2-5
size: NA
DNA: TGCGCCAGCCGCGGCCAAGAGACCCAGTACTTC
CDR3: CASRGQETQYF

length: 13
V: TRBV4-1
D: NA
J: TRBJ2-1
size: NA
DNA: TGCGCCAGCAGCCCACTAGCTTACAATGAGCAGTTCTTC
CDR3: CASSPLAYNEQFF

length: 15
V: TRBV5-1
D: TRBD1
J: TRBJ1-2
size: NA
DNA: TGCGCCAGCAGCCCCGGACAGGGACCCAACTATGGCTACACCTTC
CDR3: CASSPGQGPNYGYTF

length: 13
V: TRBV28
D: NA
J: TRBJ1-2
size: NA
DNA: TGTGCCAGCAGTTTGCAATCAGGGGATGGCTACACCTTC
CDR3: CASSLQSGDGYTF

length: 14
V: TRBV6-1
D: TRBD1
J: TRBJ1-5
size: NA
DNA: TGTGCCAGCAGTGTCTCACAGGGGAACCAGCCCCAGCATTTT
CDR3: CASSVSQGNQPQHF

length: 15
V: TRBV4-1
D: NA
J: TRBJ2-2
size: NA
DNA: TGCGCCAGCAGCCAACAGGGATCGGGCACCGGGGAGCTGTTTTTT
CDR3: CASSQQGSGTGELFF

length: 16
V: TRBV5-1
D: TRBD1
J: TRBJ2-3
size: NA
DNA: TGCGCCAGCAGCGTGGGACAGGGTCCTGTCAGCGATACGCAGTATTTT
CDR3: CASSVGQGPVSDTQYF

length: 15
V: TRBV5-6
D: NA
J: TRBJ1-5
size: NA
DNA: TGTGCCAGCAGCCTGCAGGACAGCCCAAATCAGCCCCAGCATTTT
CDR3: CASSLQDSPNQPQHF